The rows below give T cell receptor beta chains drawn from one sample of a study of cytomegalovirus exposure and HLA in healthy donors. The repertoire was sequenced with immunoSEQ multiplex PCR; TCRdb's copy has only in-frame clones and lacks some. In the table there are about 19,000 clones, approximately 80% of which are singletons. The specimen was PBMCs. Receptors were obtained from a human donor in good health. CDR3s include the opening cysteine and the closing phenylalanine or tryptophan.

TRBV29-1 | CSVEDGGKTYEQYF
TRBV11-2 | CASSPLAISSYEQYF
TRBV4-3 | CASSQEGRSSNEQFF
TRBV4-3 | CASSQGRVGHQYF
TRBV6-5 | CASFSTGGAHNEQFF
TRBV6-5 | CASSQTGVNIQYF
TRBV27 | CASSLSTGGNEQFF
TRBV6-6 | CASRPLDRANTEAFF
TRBV11-2 | CASSLGTNTGELFF
TRBV6-1 | CASSPVYLYGYTF
TRBV6-5 | CASSSPGQGEGSPLHF
TRBV5-1 | CASSPSFLGGNTGELFF
TRBV7-9 | CASSRLGGGTGELFF
TRBV6-1 | CASSESGDNYGYTF
TRBV5-4 | CASSQSGTANTEAFF
TRBV19 | CASSPGQMTGELFF
TRBV5-1 | CASSLLGLFYGYTF
TRBV5-5 | CASSLGDRGNQPQHF
TRBV14 | CASSRPGTGGNTIYF
TRBV7-6 | CASSLGAGGFYEQYF
TRBV2 | CASSRGLAADTQYF
TRBV5-1 | CASSLVSDTEAFF
TRBV7-2 | CASSLVRDAYNEQFF
TRBV30 | CAWSVPFAGEAFF
TRBV20-1 | CSARFSGEQFF
TRBV19 | CASRQGAGNEQFF
TRBV11-2 | CASSQVLAGGGNNEQFF
TRBV20-1 | CSAYRERRAFF
TRBV5-5 | CASSLQITNTGELFF
TRBV10-3 | CAIKGGASGSEQFF
TRBV10-3 | CAISESTRTLKLFF
TRBV5-4 | CASSLAGEEREQYF
TRBV7-9 | CASSSRQASGRETQYF
TRBV27 | CASSLGTDAEAFF
TRBV6-5 | CASSYQGAVQETQYF
TRBV11-2 | CASSLQGPSNTGELFF
TRBV27 | CASSRWTGDGQETQYF
TRBV5-1 | CASSPTGGPSYEQYF
TRBV7-9 | CASSFTDRGAYGYTF
TRBV6-1 | CASRRPTGIGQPQHF
TRBV23-1 | CASRAPGHPLHIQYF
TRBV5-1 | CASSLWRGHEQYF
TRBV6-5 | CASSYTPGGGTDTQYF
TRBV6-4 | CASSDSGGSRLEQFF
TRBV27 | CASRDPGLAAGVFEQFF
TRBV4-2 | CASSQEGAGLAGSGAQYF
TRBV7-9 | CASSVRGQGSFFF
TRBV6-5 | CASSRDRGSEAFF
TRBV10-3 | CAISQQGAGYYGYTF
TRBV4-1 | CASSQDWGQGNTIYF
TRBV2 | CASRHRSSGNTIYF
TRBV11-2 | CASSLERVYTQYF
TRBV5-1 | CASSRDKSTGELFF
TRBV7-2 | CASSFGRLNTEAFF
TRBV5-8 | CASSTGIINTGELFF
TRBV4-3 | CASSQVADLSYGYTF
TRBV7-9 | CASRGVEAEDEQYF
TRBV4-3 | CASSKAGGLHGELFF
TRBV5-1 | CASSNDRGYNSPLHF